The 19 T cell receptor beta chains below all came from one sample that was sequenced in a study of blood T cell repertoires in COVID-19. TCRdb's copy holds only in-frame clones and misses some; the assay was immunoSEQ multiplex PCR. The table lists fewer than 250,000 clones, around four fifths of them singletons. Sequenced material: peripheral blood. Source of these receptors: a man between 25 and 39 years old with active or convalescent COVID-19.

The rearrangement joins TRBV7-9 to TRBJ2-1; 7 positions match TRBD2. The V and J ends lost 4 bases and 0 bases, in that order; junction bases with no gene match: 3. Looked up from germline, CDR1 is SEHNR and CDR2 is FQNEAQ (reference sequence). The CDR3 totals 15 residues. In DNA form, the CDR3 reads TGTGCCAGCAGCTACCGGGACTACTCCTACAATGAGCAGTTCTTC. Translation: CASSYRDYSYNEQFF.

This clone was observed a handful of times. The CDR3 region has the DNA TGTGCCAGCAGCTCGGAAGCGGGGGGGCACTACGAGCAGTACTTC. This encodes CASSSEAGGHYEQYF. The chain has TRBV11-2 and TRBJ2-7; TRBD2 matches 10 bases. The junction had 6 bases not matched to a gene; V was cut back by 4 bases and J by 3 bases. This CDR3 has 15 residues. Germline loops: CDR1 SGHAT, CDR2 FQNNGV.

The chain uses TRBV4-2 and TRBJ2-7; no reliable D call. The CDR3 extends over 13 amino acids. The germline V gene has CDR1 LGHNA and CDR2 YNFKEQ. The V gene lost 4 bases and the J gene lost 3 bases, with 10 bases spanning the gap. DNA of the CDR3: TGTGCCAGCAGCCCCTACGCTCTCTACGAGCAGTACTTC. It is translated as CASSPYALYEQYF.

This chain joins TRBV30 and TRBJ1-5; no reliable D call. Germline CDR1 reads GTSNPN; CDR2 reads SVGIG (reference sequence). Trimming left V 0 bases short and J 3 bases short, with 9 bases between. CDR3 length: 14 residues. In DNA form, the CDR3 reads TGTGCCTGGAGTGTACTAGAGAACAATCAGCCCCAGCATTTT. Translation: CAWSVLENNQPQHF.

The chain couples TRBV24-1 to TRBJ2-3; 11 bases match TRBD2. V shed 4 bases, J shed 4 bases, and the junction held 6 bases outside the gene matches. Germline CDR1 reads KGHDR; CDR2 reads SFDVKD. The CDR3 spans 16 residues. CDR3 sequence reads: CATSDNIAGGPDTQYF. CDR3 DNA: TGTGCCACCAGTGACAACATAGCGGGAGGGCCAGATACGCAGTATTTT.

The chain uses TRBV4-1 and TRBJ2-2, with 12 bases identical to TRBD2. CDR3 length: 18 residues. Germline CDR1 is MGHRA and CDR2 is YSYEKL. Trimming cost V 2 bases and J 2 bases; bases outside gene matches: 6. The DNA of the CDR3 is TGCGCCAGCAGCCAATGGTCTAGCGGGGGGGCAAACACCGGGGAGCTGTTTTTT. Its translation: CASSQWSSGGANTGELFF.

The rearrangement joins TRBV2 to TRBJ1-6, with a tentative D call TRBD1 (5 bases). The CDR3 spans 16 residues. Germline loops: CDR1 SNHLY, CDR2 FYNNEI. Trimming pared 6 bases from V and 0 bases from J, leaving 12 bases between. In DNA, the CDR3 is TGTGCCAGCAGCGAATACAGGAGCTCCTATAATTCACCCCTCCACTTT. Translation: CASSEYRSSYNSPLHF.

The CDR3 spells CASTISGRTIYF. The DNA for the CDR3 is TGTGCCAGCACTATAAGCGGGCGCACCATATATTTT. This rearrangement joins TRBV12-3 or TRBV12-4 to TRBJ1-3; D uncertain. The CDR3 contains 12 residues. The V end was cut by 7 bases, the J end by 9 bases, with 13 bases between.

The chain is built from TRBV28 and TRBJ1-2; 9 nucleotides match TRBD1. V lost 3 bases to trimming and J lost 4 bases; unmatched junction nucleotides: 0. This CDR3 has 13 residues. The germline V gene has CDR1 MDHEN and CDR2 SYDVKM. CDR3 amino acids: CASSLGQGYGYTF. CDR3 DNA: TGTGCCAGCAGTTTGGGACAGGGCTATGGCTACACCTTC.

In nucleotides, the CDR3 is TGTGCCAGCTCACCACTCCCAGGGGACACTGAAGCTTTCTTT. This sequence encodes CASSPLPGDTEAFF. The chain uses TRBV18 and TRBJ1-1; D might be TRBD1 (6 bases). CDR1 and CDR2 from the germline V gene are KGHSH and LQKENI. V lost 1 base, J lost 3 bases, and 9 bases lay in between. The CDR3 has 14 residues.

J is TRBJ2-2 and V is TRBV2, with 11 bases aligning to TRBD2. From germline, CDR1 is SNHLY and CDR2 FYNNEI. The CDR3 is 16 amino acids. V gave up 6 bases and J gave up 7 bases; unmatched junction bases: 10. The CDR3 loop is CASRGSSGGNIGELFF. The CDR3 coding sequence is TGTGCCAGCAGAGGATCTAGCGGGGGGAATATCGGGGAGCTGTTTTTT. The full variable domain, its missing parts supplied by reference TRBV2 and TRBJ2-2, is EPEVTQTPSHQVTQMGQEVILRCVPISNHLYFYWYRQILGQKVEFLVSFYNNEISEKSEIFDDQFSVERPDGSNFTLKIRSTKLEDSAMYFCASRGSSGGNIGELFFGEGSRLTVL.

This chain joins TRBV9 and TRBJ2-5, with a possible D match to TRBD2 (6 bases). Per germline, CDR1 SGDLS and CDR2 YYNGEE. The V end lost 0 bases, the J end lost 2 bases, and 11 bases lay between the germline ends. The CDR3 loop spans 15 amino acids. The chain's CDR3 is CASSVAPGEQETQYF. The CDR3 coding sequence is TGTGCCAGCAGCGTAGCCCCGGGGGAGCAAGAGACCCAGTACTTC. The full variable domain, with the rest looked up from reference TRBV9 and TRBJ2-5, is DSGVTQTPKHLITATGQRVTLRCSPRSGDLSVYWYQQSLDQGLQFLIQYYNGEERAKGNILERFSAQQFPDLHSELNLSSLELGDSALYFCASSVAPGEQETQYFGPGTRLLVL.

The J gene is TRBJ2-7, the V gene TRBV19; 9 bases match TRBD1. V shed 9 bases, J shed 5 bases, and the junction held 11 bases outside the gene matches. This CDR3 spans 14 amino acids. Germline loops: CDR1 LNHDA, CDR2 SQIVND (reference sequence). The CDR3 spells CASGRGDRAHEQYF. The CDR3 DNA is TGTGCCAGCGGAAGGGGGGACAGGGCCCACGAGCAGTACTTC.

The CDR3 sequence: CASSPSGGNTEAFF. CDR3 DNA: TGTGCCAGCAGCCCTTCCGGAGGGAACACTGAAGCTTTCTTT. The chain recombines TRBV4-2 with TRBJ1-1; no clear D gene. V gave up 4 bases and J gave up 1 base, with 10 bases separating them. This CDR3 region has 14 residues. Germline CDR1 LGHNA, CDR2 YNFKEQ.

This clone was detected only once. V usage is TRBV5-5 and J usage is TRBJ1-4; tentatively, D is TRBD1 (6 bases). V lost 3 bases and J lost 2, with 11 bases in between. The length of the CDR3 is 15 residues. Germline lookup yields CDR1 SGHKS and CDR2 YYEKEE (reference sequence). CDR3 amino acids: CASSSRDKTNEKLFF. The CDR3 DNA follows: TGTGCCAGCAGCTCCCGGGACAAGACTAATGAAAAACTGTTTTTT.

V gene TRBV6-5 combines with J gene TRBJ1-4; D may be TRBD1 (6 bases). The CDR3 is made up of 16 amino acids. Trimming pared 0 bases from V and 7 bases from J, leaving 15 bases between. Germline-derived CDR1 and CDR2 are MNHEY and SVGAGI. CDR3 protein: CASSYSQGSKREKLFF. CDR3 DNA: TGTGCCAGCAGTTACTCTCAGGGGAGCAAGCGTGAAAAACTGTTTTTT.

V is TRBV24-1 and J is TRBJ1-4; tentative D call: TRBD1 (6 bases). CDR1 is KGHDR and CDR2 is SFDVKD in the germline V gene. V was trimmed by 3 bases and J by 5 bases, leaving 12 bases between them. The CDR3 length is 15 residues. CDR3 sequence (DNA): TGTGCCACCAGTGATCCCAGGGGAACCAATGAAAAACTGTTTTTT. This encodes CATSDPRGTNEKLFF.

This chain links TRBV15 with TRBJ1-5; TRBD1 matches at 7 bases. Germline assignment: CDR1 LNHNV and CDR2 YYDKDF (reference sequence). The CDR3 is made up of 15 amino acids. The junction had 5 bases not matched to a gene; V was cut back by 5 bases and J by 1 base. CDR3: CATSGRDSSNQPQHF. As DNA, the CDR3 is TGTGCCACCAGCGGCCGGGACAGCAGCAATCAGCCCCAGCATTTT.

The chain has TRBV5-4 and TRBJ1-1; D remains unclear. This CDR3 has 13 amino acids. The V gene's germline CDR1 is SGHNT and CDR2 YYREEE (reference sequence). Trimming stripped 5 bases from V and 8 bases from J, with 16 bases between. The CDR3 DNA is TGTGCCAGCAGTTTTGACTGGGCGGGAGAAGCTTTCTTT. This translates into CASSFDWAGEAFF.